The sequence of this TCR beta chain was determined in a study of OX40 agonist ivuxolimab in advanced cancers. Overall study context: Patients received ivuxolimab, an agonistic anti-OX40 (CD134) antibody.

Study outcomes and limitations: Low normalized clonal expansion also occurred in some nonresponding patients.

Data came from immunoSEQ multiplex PCR; TCRdb stores just in-frame clones and leaves some out. The sample lists about 58,000 clones; roughly 80% were seen once. This clone has just one count. The antigen is undetermined. The sequences come from CD4+ or CD8+ T cells sorted from blood, collected in a trial of the OX40 agonist ivuxolimab. The sequence derives from an adult with an advanced solid tumor such as melanoma, head and neck, liver or kidney cancer.

CDR3 protein: CASSLAFGYQETQYF. The CDR3 DNA follows: TGTGCCAGCAGCTTAGCGTTTGGGTACCAAGAGACCCAGTACTTC. The chain joins TRBV7-9 to TRBJ2-5; D remains unclear. This CDR3 is 15 amino acids long. Germline values: CDR1 SEHNR, CDR2 FQNEAQ (reference sequence). Trimming shortened V by 0 bases and J by 0 bases, and 8 bases separated the two germline ends.